A single sample is the source of the 27 T cell receptor beta chains below, sequenced in a study of blood T cells in healthy people across ages. Next came a second PCR, run for about 6 to 11 cycles, which used a sample-barcoded 5' primer along with a J-beta primer mix. One entry per CDR3 protein results from TCRdb running MiXCR on the 5' RACE reads. The repertoire has about 400,000 distinct CDR3 sequences, roughly half of them found once; the top ten carry under 65%. Sequenced input: blood. The source of these receptors is a man aged 55 to 70 in good health.

Worth noting for this clonotype: Mismatch with germline at one junction end may stem from a read error. This chain links TRBV20-1 with TRBJ2-4; 7 bases are a match to TRBD2. From germline, CDR1 is DFQATT and CDR2 SNEGSKA (reference sequence). The CDR3 runs 17 residues. The CDR3 DNA sequence: TGCAGTGCTGGAGATTTTGTCCGGGGGGAGGCCAAAAACATTCAGTACTTC. Amino acid sequence: CSAGDFVRGEAKNIQYF.

This chain links TRBV20-1 with TRBJ2-7; 7 bases fit TRBD1. This CDR3 spans 15 amino acids. CDR1 and CDR2 (germline): DFQATT, SNEGSKA (reference sequence). V lost 6 bases to trimming and J lost 3 bases; unmatched junction nucleotides: 14. The CDR3 nucleotides are TGCAGTGCCCCATACCGAGGTCAGGGGGACTACGAGCAGTACTTC. Translation: CSAPYRGQGDYEQYF.

The chain carries TRBV7-2 and TRBJ2-1, with D possibly being TRBD1 or TRBD2 (5 bases each). Deletions cut 1 base from V and 0 bases from J, with 10 bases between. CDR1 is SGHTA and CDR2 is FQGNSA in the germline V gene. This CDR3 is 16 amino acids long. The CDR3 sequence: CASSLGSGPSYNEQFF. CDR3 sequence (DNA): TGTGCCAGCAGCTTAGGGTCGGGGCCCTCCTACAATGAGCAGTTCTTC.

The chain has TRBV12-5 and TRBJ2-5; D call uncertain. The better agreement between TRBJ2-7 and the DNA end casts doubt on the J call. CDR3 length equals 12 residues. Germline V gene lookup returns CDR1 LGHNT and CDR2 FRNRAP. CDR3 amino acids: CASAVDRYEQYF. The CDR3 coding sequence is TGTGCTAGTGCCGTAGACCGTTACGAGCAGTACTTC.

CDR3 protein: CASSSLLGAASGNGYTF. The CDR3 DNA reads as TGTGCCAGCAGCTCCCTTTTGGGTGCAGCCTCGGGGAATGGCTACACCTTC. This chain uses TRBV7-2 with TRBJ1-2; D is unresolved. V lost 4 bases, J lost 6 bases, and 24 bases lay in between. The CDR3 sequence is 17 residues long. CDR1 is SGHTA, CDR2 FQGNSA, per germline.

The CDR3 loop reads CACNRGPGETQYF. In DNA form, the CDR3 reads TGTGCCTGCAACCGCGGACCTGGGGAGACCCAGTACTTC. The J gene is TRBJ2-7, the V gene TRBV7-2; no definite D call. The DNA end lines up better with TRBJ2-5; the J call may be wrong. The CDR3 has 13 residues. CDR1 is SGHTA, CDR2 FQGNSA, per germline.

CDR3 nucleotide sequence: TGTGTCGGTCAGGACCCACAGGGAACCTACGAGCAGTACTTC. As protein: CVGQDPQGTYEQYF. V gene TRBV7-9 combines with J gene TRBJ2-7; perhaps TRBD1 as D (6 bases). The V gene's germline CDR1 is SEHNR and CDR2 FQNEAQ (reference sequence). CDR3 length: 14 residues.

This clonotype was observed a handful of times. The chain is built from TRBV25-1 and TRBJ2-5, with 10 bases aligning to TRBD2. CDR1 and CDR2 (germline): MGHDK, SYGVNS. J lost 5 bases, V lost 1 base, and 7 bases had no gene match. CDR3 length equals 16 residues. CDR3 sequence (DNA): TGTGCCAGCAGTGAATTTTCTAGCGGGAGAGGGGAGACCCAGTACTTC. It yields the protein CASSEFSSGRGETQYF.

Notes on this clonotype: This may be a read error: a much more frequent sequence differs by one nucleotide. The chain recombines TRBV7-2 with TRBJ2-1, with TRBD1 matching 9 bases. Germline V lookup: CDR1 SGHTA, CDR2 FQGNSA. The junction had 9 bases not matched to a gene; V was cut back by 5 bases and J by 10 bases. This CDR3 contains 14 residues. The CDR3 here is CASSPGTGRHEQFF. CDR3 nucleotides: TGTGCCAGCAGCCCCGGGACAGGGAGGCACGAGCAGTTCTTC.

This chain uses TRBV7-2 with TRBJ1-2, with TRBD1 matching over 10 bases. Germline values: CDR1 SGHTA, CDR2 FQGNSA. V lost 5 bases, J lost 2 bases, and 5 bases stayed unmatched. CDR3 length: 15 residues. CDR3 loop: CASSTWDRGNYGYTF. The CDR3 coding sequence is TGTGCCAGCAGCACCTGGGACAGGGGAAACTATGGCTACACCTTC.

This clonotype appeared a single time. A much more abundant neighbour one base away suggests this may be a read error. This chain joins TRBV5-1 and TRBJ2-3; 12 bases align to TRBD2. The CDR3 covers 16 residues. Germline loops: CDR1 SGHRS, CDR2 YFSETQ. As DNA, the CDR3 is TGCGCCGGCAGCCCCCGACTAGCGGGAGTACTAGATACGCAGTATTTT. Translation: CAGSPRLAGVLDTQYF. The whole variable domain, remainder taken from reference TRBV5-1 and TRBJ2-3, is KAGVTQTPRYLIKTRGQQVTLSCSPISGHRSVSWYQQTPGQGLQFLFEYFSETQRNKGNFPGRFSGRQFSNSRSEMNVSTLELGDSALYLCAGSPRLAGVLDTQYFGPGTRLTVL.

This clonotype was seen only a few times. The chain has TRBV28 and TRBJ1-2; 9 bases match TRBD1. V gave up 1 base and J gave up 6 bases; unmatched junction bases: 6. CDR3 size: 15 residues. Germline CDR1 reads MDHEN; CDR2 reads SYDVKM. The CDR3 reads CASSLLWDRADGYTF. DNA for the CDR3: TGTGCCAGCAGTTTATTGTGGGACAGGGCGGATGGCTACACCTTC.

This clonotype was seen at least ten times. The V and J genes are TRBV4-2 and TRBJ2-3; D unresolved. V was clipped by 4 bases and J by 0 bases, with 8 bases between them. CDR1 is LGHNA and CDR2 is YNFKEQ in the germline V gene. The CDR3 loop spans 14 amino acids. The CDR3 nucleotides read TGTGCCAGCAGCCCGGTTGGGAGCACAGATACGCAGTATTTT. Its protein is CASSPVGSTDTQYF.

The table lists this clonotype with a few counts. This chain uses TRBV5-5 with TRBJ2-3; no reliable D call. Trimming left V 4 bases short and J 0 bases short, with 9 bases between. CDR1 is SGHKS and CDR2 is YYEKEE in the germline V gene (reference sequence). The CDR3 has 14 residues. The CDR3 reads CASSPQLSTDTQYF. In DNA form, the CDR3 reads TGTGCCAGCAGCCCACAACTCAGCACAGATACGCAGTATTTT.

The table lists this clonotype with a few counts. J is TRBJ1-6 and V is TRBV4-2; D might be TRBD1 (6 bases). The V end lost 7 bases, the J end lost 6 bases, and 13 bases lay between the germline ends. The V gene's germline CDR1 is LGHNA and CDR2 YNFKEQ. This CDR3 is built from 14 residues. The CDR3 loop reads CASNERQANSPLHF. DNA for the CDR3: TGTGCCAGCAACGAGAGACAGGCTAATTCACCCCTCCACTTT.

A few counts support this clonotype. The CDR3 loop reads CASSKGLAVFSYNEQFF. CDR3 in DNA: TGTGCCAGCAGTAAGGGACTAGCGGTTTTCTCCTACAATGAGCAGTTCTTC. The chain couples TRBV12-3 or TRBV12-4 to TRBJ2-1; TRBD2 matches at 11 bases. V shed 5 bases, J shed 0 bases, and the junction held 6 bases outside the gene matches. CDR3 length equals 17 residues.

The J gene is TRBJ1-1, the V gene TRBV30; a possible D gene is TRBD1 (5 bases). Germline loops: CDR1 GTSNPN, CDR2 SVGIG (reference sequence). The CDR3 length is 16 residues. V lost 3 bases to trimming and J lost 4 bases, with 21 bases between them. The CDR3 here is CAWSQTWGTRSTEAFF. CDR3 DNA: TGTGCCTGGAGCCAGACTTGGGGGACCCGGAGCACTGAAGCTTTCTTT.

This chain uses TRBV29-1 with TRBJ2-1; D ambiguous. Germline CDR1 and CDR2: SQVTM and ANQGSEA. Trimming removed 5 bases at V and 5 bases at J, with 4 bases between. The CDR3 length is 10 residues. For the CDR3, the DNA is TGCAGCGTTCTGGACAATGAGCAGTTCTTC. Its protein product is CSVLDNEQFF.

This clonotype was detected a few times. This sequence joins TRBV7-2 and TRBJ2-7; maybe TRBD2 (5 bases). V lost 7 bases to trimming and J lost 5 bases, with 15 bases between them. The CDR3 extends over 13 amino acids. Germline CDR1 and CDR2: SGHTA and FQGNSA. The CDR3 DNA reads as TGTGCCAGCACCCAACTAGAGTTGCACGAGCAGTACTTC. It codes for CASTQLELHEQYF.

The genes are TRBV19 and TRBJ2-3; possible D gene TRBD2, 5 bases. CDR3 length: 15 amino acids. CDR1 and CDR2 (germline): LNHDA, SQIVND (reference sequence). V lost 5 bases and J 4 bases, leaving 16 bases between the germline ends. This CDR3 is CASSAARGSADTQYF. The CDR3 DNA sequence: TGTGCCAGTAGTGCGGCTAGAGGGTCCGCAGATACGCAGTATTTT.

The chain recombines TRBV3-1 with TRBJ2-3, with D perhaps matching TRBD2 (6 bases). In germline, CDR1 is LGHDT, CDR2 YNNKEL (reference sequence). The CDR3 has 14 residues. V lost 6 bases and J 4 bases, leaving 14 bases between the germline ends. CDR3 sequence: CASRVFGSADTQYF. CDR3 DNA sequence: TGTGCCAGCAGGGTGTTCGGGAGCGCAGATACGCAGTATTTT.

The chain combines TRBV5-1 with TRBJ2-1, with a possible D match to TRBD2 (6 bases). The CDR3 covers 15 residues. Germline assignment: CDR1 SGHRS and CDR2 YFSETQ. Trimming removed 1 base from V and 7 bases from J, with 15 bases in between. Here the CDR3 reads CASSLISGAGNEQFF. CDR3 in DNA: TGCGCCAGCAGCTTGATCAGCGGCGCGGGAAATGAGCAGTTCTTC.

For this clonotype: One junction end disagrees with the germline gene, perhaps due to a read error. This chain joins TRBV12-3 or TRBV12-4 and TRBJ2-3, with D tentatively TRBD1 (6 bases). The CDR3 spans 16 residues. CDR3 nucleotide sequence: TGTGCCAGCTCCCTTTTACCCCGGACAGTCCGAGATACACAGTATTTT. It yields the protein CASSLLPRTVRDTQYF.

V is TRBV5-6 and J is TRBJ2-5; 9 positions agree with TRBD2. Trimming took 0 bases from V and 1 from J; bases not matched to a gene: 7. This CDR3 is built from 17 residues. CDR1 and CDR2 from the germline V gene are SGHDT and YYEEEE. The chain's CDR3 is CASSLGEREALQETQYF. CDR3 DNA: TGTGCCAGCAGCTTGGGGGAGCGGGAGGCGCTCCAAGAGACCCAGTACTTC.

This clonotype was counted a few times. The DNA for the CDR3 is TGTGCCAGCACCTTTGCAGGGCCGAACACTGAAGCTTTCTTT. Its translation: CASTFAGPNTEAFF. The chain combines TRBV6-2 or TRBV6-3 with TRBJ1-1, with D possibly being TRBD1 (5 bases). Per the germline V gene, CDR1 is MNHEY and CDR2 is SVGEGT. The V and J ends lost 7 bases and 1 base respectively, with 13 bases between them. This CDR3 is built from 14 residues.

The chain employs TRBV10-3 and TRBJ2-1; 7 bases map to TRBD1. The germline V gene encodes CDR1 ENHRY and CDR2 SYGVKD. V dropped 3 bases and J dropped 5; count of bases not matched to a gene: 1. CDR3 size: 13 residues. CDR3 bases: TGTGCCATCAGTGACAGGGGGAACAATGAGCAGTTCTTC. As protein: CAISDRGNNEQFF.

This clonotype is a singleton in its sample. V is TRBV5-1 and J is TRBJ2-5; 7 positions agree with TRBD2. This CDR3 is 15 amino acids long. The germline gives CDR1 SGHRS, CDR2 YFSETQ. V trimming: 3 bases; J trimming: 4 bases; junction bases outside the gene matches: 9. CDR3 loop: CASSWGGTRGETQYF. DNA of the CDR3: TGCGCCAGCAGCTGGGGGGGAACTCGAGGAGAGACCCAGTACTTC.